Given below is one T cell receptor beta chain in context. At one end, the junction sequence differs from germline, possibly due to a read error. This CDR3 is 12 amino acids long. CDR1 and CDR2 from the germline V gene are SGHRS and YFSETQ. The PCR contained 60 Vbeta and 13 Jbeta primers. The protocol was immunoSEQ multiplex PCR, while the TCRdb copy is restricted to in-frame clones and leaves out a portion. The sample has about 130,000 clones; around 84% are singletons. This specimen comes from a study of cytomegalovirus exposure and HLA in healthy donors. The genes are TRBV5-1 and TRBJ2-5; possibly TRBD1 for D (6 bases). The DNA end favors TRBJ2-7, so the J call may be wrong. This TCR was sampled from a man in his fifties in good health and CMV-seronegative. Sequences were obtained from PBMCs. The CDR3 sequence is CASSRGSSEQYF. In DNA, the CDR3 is TGCGCCAGCAGCAGGGGGTCCTCCGAGCAGTACTTC.